A single sample gave rise to the 19 T cell receptor beta chains below, sequenced in a study of cytomegalovirus exposure and HLA in healthy donors. Generated by immunoSEQ multiplex PCR, the TCRdb table keeps only in-frame clones and is missing some. This table holds 55,000 to 65,000 clones, around 96% found once. Sequenced input: PBMCs. The receptor set was obtained from a man between 18 and 29 years old in good health and CMV-seronegative.

The J gene is TRBJ1-3, the V gene TRBV7-2; D unresolved. CDR1 and CDR2 (germline): SGHTA, FQGNSA. This CDR3 contains 13 residues. V was pared by 9 bases and J by 4 bases, with 13 bases between. The CDR3 sequence is CASGGGIGNTIYF. CDR3 sequence (DNA): TGTGCCAGTGGCGGAGGGATCGGAAACACCATATATTTT.

The sample holds a few counts of this clone. The gene calls are TRBV6-1 and TRBJ2-1; D gene unclear. The CDR3 loop spans 15 amino acids. The germline V gene encodes CDR1 MNHNS and CDR2 SASEGT. Trimming took 6 bases from V and 5 from J, leaving 17 bases between them. As DNA, the CDR3 is TGTGCCAGCAGCCCCCTAGTAATAGGCGACAATGAGCAGTTCTTC. As protein: CASSPLVIGDNEQFF.

The CDR3 sequence: CASSQVRTGGDEQYF. The CDR3 bases are TGCGCCAGCAGCCAAGTCCGGACAGGGGGAGACGAGCAGTACTTC. The chain couples TRBV4-1 to TRBJ2-7, with 10 bases identical to TRBD1. The V segment lost 1 base and the J segment 5 bases; nucleotides outside the gene matches: 5. The germline V gene has CDR1 MGHRA and CDR2 YSYEKL. The CDR3 covers 15 residues.

The rearrangement joins TRBV15 to TRBJ1-1; maybe TRBD1 (5 bases). The V and J ends lost 0 bases and 0 bases respectively, with 17 bases between them. Germline lookup yields CDR1 LNHNV and CDR2 YYDKDF (reference sequence). The CDR3 runs to 18 residues. The CDR3 spells CATSRDQAAGTLNTEAFF. The CDR3 region has the DNA TGTGCCACCAGCAGAGATCAGGCCGCGGGGACTTTGAACACTGAAGCTTTCTTT.

The chain joins TRBV7-9 to TRBJ2-3; D is perhaps TRBD1 (5 bases). V was pared by 1 base and J by 3 bases, with 14 bases between. This CDR3 has 16 residues. Per the germline V gene, CDR1 is SEHNR and CDR2 is FQNEAQ (reference sequence). CDR3 protein: CASSLGARVRTDTQYF. The CDR3 region has the DNA TGTGCCAGCAGCTTAGGCGCCAGGGTTCGAACAGATACGCAGTATTTT.

V and J are TRBV18 and TRBJ2-7; 7 bases agree with TRBD2. The germline CDR1 and CDR2 sequences are KGHSH and LQKENI. This CDR3 is 15 amino acids long. J gave up 2 bases and V 0 bases, and 4 bases lay outside the gene matches. The CDR3 region is CASSPPWGGTYEQYF. The CDR3 bases are TGTGCCAGCTCACCACCTTGGGGGGGTACCTACGAGCAGTACTTC.

The rearrangement joins TRBV18 to TRBJ1-5; D is unclear. This CDR3 contains 14 residues. With 2 bases removed from V and 5 bases from J, the gap between germline ends came to 10 bases. Germline lookup yields CDR1 KGHSH and CDR2 LQKENI. The DNA for the CDR3 is TGTGCCAGCTCACCAGGCGGCCTAGATCAGCCCCAGCATTTT. Protein sequence: CASSPGGLDQPQHF.

This clone has just one count. V usage is TRBV15 and J usage is TRBJ1-1; D is possibly TRBD1 (6 bases). The V gene lost 4 bases and the J gene lost 2 bases, with 14 bases spanning the gap. The CDR3 runs to 15 residues. Germline CDR1 and CDR2: LNHNV and YYDKDF (reference sequence). The CDR3 protein is CATSKNREGNTEAFF. CDR3 coding DNA: TGTGCCACCAGCAAGAACAGGGAGGGAAACACTGAAGCTTTCTTT.

The rearrangement joins TRBV6-1 to TRBJ2-3, with TRBD1 identical over 9 bases. This CDR3 is 15 amino acids long. V trimming: 1 base; J trimming: 2 bases; junction bases outside the gene matches: 1. From germline, CDR1 is MNHNS and CDR2 SASEGT. CDR3 nucleotides: TGTGCCAGCAGTGAAGGGGACAGGGCCACAGATACGCAGTATTTT. Translating it yields CASSEGDRATDTQYF.

This sequence joins TRBV5-4 and TRBJ2-1; TRBD2 matches at 7 bases. CDR3 length equals 13 residues. Germline CDR1 reads SGHNT; CDR2 reads YYREEE (reference sequence). Germline trimming cut 0 bases from V and 7 bases from J; bases unmatched to any gene: 1. Here the CDR3 reads CASSLAGRNEQFF. CDR3 DNA sequence: TGTGCCAGCAGCTTGGCCGGGAGGAATGAGCAGTTCTTC.

V is TRBV19 and J is TRBJ2-7; D unresolved. V was shortened by 6 bases and J by 5 bases, with 14 bases between the two germline ends. Germline CDR1 LNHDA, CDR2 SQIVND (reference sequence). The CDR3 covers 13 residues. The CDR3 DNA is TGTGCCAGTAGACCGGTCGGTCGGGACGAGCAGTACTTC. Translating gives CASRPVGRDEQYF.

In this sample, this clone turned up once. This chain connects TRBV28 to TRBJ2-3; 7 bases match TRBD2. Germline CDR1 and CDR2: MDHEN and SYDVKM. The V segment lost 8 bases and the J segment 3 bases; nucleotides outside the gene matches: 11. CDR3 length equals 15 residues. CDR3 protein: CASLSAGAMTDTQYF. Here the CDR3 DNA reads TGTGCCAGCCTGTCGGCGGGAGCAATGACAGATACGCAGTATTTT.

The chain recombines TRBV4-1 with TRBJ2-1, with 7 bases lining up with TRBD2. Per the germline V gene, CDR1 is MGHRA and CDR2 is YSYEKL. The CDR3 spans 12 residues. With V trimmed by 5 bases and J by 7 bases, 2 bases remained unmatched. The CDR3: CASSGEGNEQFF. As DNA, the CDR3 is TGCGCCAGCAGCGGGGAGGGGAATGAGCAGTTCTTC.

The chain couples TRBV7-8 to TRBJ2-5, with D unclear. V dropped 5 bases and J dropped 7 bases, with 11 bases sitting between them. Germline-derived CDR1 and CDR2 are SGHVS and FQNEAQ. This CDR3 is built from 12 residues. This CDR3 is CASSTNIGTQYF. In nucleotides, the CDR3 is TGTGCCAGCAGCACAAATATTGGGACCCAGTACTTC. The full variable domain, rest sourced from reference TRBV7-8 and TRBJ2-5, is GAGVSQSPRYKVAKRGQDVALRCDPISGHVSLFWYQQALGQGPEFLTYFQNEAQLDKSGLPSDRFFAERPEGSVSTLKIQRTQQEDSAVYLCASSTNIGTQYFGPGTRLLVL.

The V call is TRBV28, the J call TRBJ2-5, with no clear D. Germline CDR1 reads MDHEN; CDR2 reads SYDVKM. CDR3 length: 15 amino acids. Trimming shortened V by 5 bases and J by 5 bases, and 18 bases separated the two germline ends. The CDR3 sequence: CASSPPSKRRETQYF. For the CDR3, the DNA is TGTGCCAGCAGTCCCCCCAGCAAGAGGCGGGAGACCCAGTACTTC.

The genes are TRBV19 and TRBJ2-2; D gene unclear. CDR1 is LNHDA and CDR2 is SQIVND in the germline V gene (reference sequence). This CDR3 is built from 15 residues. The V end lost 6 bases, the J end lost 0 bases, and 11 bases lay between the germline ends. The CDR3 DNA follows: TGTGCCAGTAGCCCCCTTTTAGCGAACACCGGGGAGCTGTTTTTT. Translation: CASSPLLANTGELFF.

The CDR3 region has the DNA TGTGCCAGCAGCTTAGCCGGGGGTTTAAACTATGGCTACACCTTC. This codes for CASSLAGGLNYGYTF. V gene TRBV7-9 combines with J gene TRBJ1-2; D is possibly TRBD1 (5 bases). The CDR3 loop spans 15 amino acids. V was clipped by 0 bases and J by 2 bases, with 10 bases between them. The V gene's germline CDR1 is SEHNR and CDR2 FQNEAQ (reference sequence).

This chain joins TRBV29-1 and TRBJ1-1; 8 nucleotides match TRBD1. CDR3 length equals 16 residues. Per the germline V gene, CDR1 is SQVTM and CDR2 is ANQGSEA. Trimming cost V 3 bases and J 0 bases; bases outside gene matches: 9. For the CDR3, the DNA is TGCAGCGTTGAGGGGACCAAGGACAGGGTGAACACTGAAGCTTTCTTT. It specifies CSVEGTKDRVNTEAFF.

The V call is TRBV5-1, the J call TRBJ2-7; 9 nucleotides agree with TRBD1. V shed 5 bases and J 7 bases; nucleotides not matched to a gene: 10. Germline CDR1 reads SGHRS; CDR2 reads YFSETQ. This CDR3 is built from 14 residues. Written as DNA, the CDR3 is TGCGCCAGCAGTACAGGGGGCTTAGGATGGGAGCAGTACTTC. This codes for CASSTGGLGWEQYF.